The 11 T cell receptor beta chains in this list originate from one sample, sequenced in a study of blood T cell repertoires in COVID-19 (dated by TCRdb to the early 2020s). The library was prepared using the immunoSEQ multiplex PCR assay. TCRdb limited this immuneACCESS table to in-frame rearrangements with V and J called. A share of clones is missing; checked studies link under half to unresolved V genes, and the rest is unexplained. The sample records under 130,000 clones, roughly 80% of which are singletons. Of the sample, 9.4% is held by the ten largest clones. The sample comprised peripheral blood. Receptors originate from a woman in her sixties or seventies with acute or convalescent COVID-19.

The chain joins TRBV30 to TRBJ1-1; maybe TRBD1 (5 bases). Trimming took 0 bases from V and 4 from J, leaving 9 bases between them. Per germline, CDR1 GTSNPN and CDR2 SVGIG (reference sequence). The length of the CDR3 is 13 residues. CDR3 nucleotides: TGTGCCTGGAGTGTAAATAGGGGCACTGAAGCTTTCTTT. It yields the protein CAWSVNRGTEAFF.

The chain joins TRBV3-1 (or the pseudogene TRBV3-2) to TRBJ1-5; 7 positions agree with TRBD1. The CDR3 is made up of 18 amino acids. J was trimmed by 2 bases and V by 0 bases; bases with no gene match: 10. Per the germline V gene, CDR1 is LGHDT and CDR2 is YNNKEL (reference sequence). The CDR3 sequence: CASSQEAPGGNGNQPQHF. CDR3 in DNA: TGTGCCAGCAGCCAAGAGGCCCCAGGGGGGAACGGCAATCAGCCCCAGCATTTT.

This clone came up a few times. This sequence joins TRBV7-9 and TRBJ2-3; D not certain. The germline gives CDR1 SEHNR, CDR2 FQNEAQ (reference sequence). The V gene lost 2 bases and the J gene lost 4 bases, with 13 bases spanning the gap. The CDR3 consists of 15 residues. CDR3 amino acids: CASSLPGEAPDTQYF. The CDR3 DNA sequence: TGTGCCAGCAGCTTACCCGGCGAGGCCCCAGATACGCAGTATTTT.

The genes are TRBV9 and TRBJ2-2; the D gene is possibly TRBD2 (7 bases). The CDR3 is made up of 15 amino acids. V lost 0 bases and J 2 bases, leaving 8 bases between the germline ends. The germline CDR1 and CDR2 sequences are SGDLS and YYNGEE. The CDR3 DNA reads as TGTGCCAGCAGCGTAGGCGGGGGCAACACCGGGGAGCTGTTTTTT. Protein: CASSVGGGNTGELFF. Variable domain in full (rest from reference TRBV9 and TRBJ2-2): DSGVTQTPKHLITATGQRVTLRCSPRSGDLSVYWYQQSLDQGLQFLIQYYNGEERAKGNILERFSAQQFPDLHSELNLSSLELGDSALYFCASSVGGGNTGELFFGEGSRLTVL.

The chain carries TRBV5-1 and TRBJ2-6, with D maybe TRBD1 (6 bases). The length of the CDR3 is 18 residues. CDR1 and CDR2 (germline): SGHRS, YFSETQ. Trimming took 0 bases from V and 0 from J, leaving 13 bases between them. The CDR3 nucleotides are TGCGCCAGCAGCTTGGGCTTGGACAGTATCTCTGGGGCCAACGTCCTGACTTTC. Translation gives CASSLGLDSISGANVLTF. The whole variable domain, remainder taken from reference TRBV5-1 and TRBJ2-6, is KAGVTQTPRYLIKTRGQQVTLSCSPISGHRSVSWYQQTPGQGLQFLFEYFSETQRNKGNFPGRFSGRQFSNSRSEMNVSTLELGDSALYLCASSLGLDSISGANVLTFGAGSRLTVL.

This clone has just one count. J is TRBJ1-1 and V is TRBV7-2; 7 positions match TRBD1. After removal of 5 bases from V and 8 bases from J, the junction contained 2 bases not matched to a gene. Germline V gives CDR1 SGHTA, CDR2 FQGNSA. CDR3 length: 11 amino acids. CDR3 bases: TGTGCCAGCAGCCCCAGGGGGGAAGCTTTCTTT. Translation: CASSPRGEAFF. Drawing the rest from reference TRBV7-2 and TRBJ1-1, the complete variable domain is GAGVSQSPSNKVTEKGKDVELRCDPISGHTALYWYRQSLGQGLEFLIYFQGNSAPDKSGLPSDRFSAERTGGSVSTLTIQRTQQEDSAVYLCASSPRGEAFFGQGTRLTVV.

This chain uses TRBV7-8 with TRBJ1-5; possible D gene TRBD1, 5 bases. The CDR3 totals 14 residues. Per the germline V gene, CDR1 is SGHVS and CDR2 is FQNEAQ. Trimming removed 3 bases from V and 3 bases from J, with 9 bases in between. The CDR3 is CASSFGAVNQPQHF. The CDR3 DNA reads as TGTGCCAGCAGCTTTGGGGCAGTCAATCAGCCCCAGCATTTT. Supplemented by reference TRBV7-8 and TRBJ1-5, the full variable domain reads GAGVSQSPRYKVAKRGQDVALRCDPISGHVSLFWYQQALGQGPEFLTYFQNEAQLDKSGLPSDRFFAERPEGSVSTLKIQRTQQEDSAVYLCASSFGAVNQPQHFGDGTRLSIL.

This clone turned up a few times. The CDR3 reads CASSPTGSNQPQHF. DNA of the CDR3: TGTGCCAGTAGCCCGACAGGTAGCAATCAGCCCCAGCATTTT. The rearrangement links TRBV19 to TRBJ1-5; D perhaps matches TRBD1 (6 bases). This CDR3 comprises 14 residues. Per the germline V gene, CDR1 is LNHDA and CDR2 is SQIVND (reference sequence). V was trimmed by 6 bases and J by 0 bases, leaving 9 bases between them.

The CDR3 protein is CASSGTGTVGSRAHGYTF. CDR3 DNA: TGTGCCAGCAGCGGTACCGGGACAGTCGGCAGCCGGGCCCATGGCTACACCTTC. The rearrangement uses TRBV28 and TRBJ1-2; 7 nucleotides match TRBD1. The CDR3 totals 18 residues. Trimming removed 6 bases from V and 6 bases from J; junction bases left unmatched: 22. Germline values: CDR1 MDHEN, CDR2 SYDVKM.

The chain is built from TRBV30 and TRBJ1-5; D possibly corresponds to TRBD1 (5 bases). Trimming removed 6 bases from V and 0 bases from J, with 12 bases in between. Looked up from germline, CDR1 is GTSNPN and CDR2 is SVGIG (reference sequence). This CDR3 region has 14 residues. The CDR3 loop is CACQRGDSNQPQHF. The CDR3 DNA follows: TGTGCCTGCCAAAGGGGCGATAGCAATCAGCCCCAGCATTTT.

Concerning this clone itself: Other DNA variants within this sample encode the same CDR3. V is TRBV10-3 and J is TRBJ1-4, with D maybe TRBD1 (5 bases). CDR3 length: 15 amino acids. The germline CDR1 and CDR2 sequences are ENHRY and SYGVKD. V was pared by 6 bases and J by 0 bases, with 11 bases between. CDR3 sequence: CAISGGSATNEKLFF. The DNA of the CDR3 is TGTGCCATCAGCGGGGGATCCGCAACTAATGAAAAACTGTTTTTT.